The 21 T cell receptor beta chains below all came from one sample that was sequenced in a study of shared clonotypes between healthy human individuals. Naive CD8 cells were CD45RO-negative, positively selected for CCR7, excluding terminally differentiated effector memory CD45RA+ cells. The data were produced by immunoSEQ multiplex PCR, yet TCRdb's version contains in-frame clones alone and is incomplete. The repertoire includes about 2,100,000 clones, roughly 91% of them detected once, and about 1.8% sits in the top ten. Sample: naive CD8+ T cells from PBMCs. The receptors derive from a man between 18 and 35 years old in good health. Some clones in this sample may be carry-over from other donors' samples.

On this clone: Within the sample, other DNA sequences also encode this same CDR3. The chain links TRBV7-3 to TRBJ2-2, with no clear D. V was cut by 6 bases and J by 0 bases, with 2 bases left in between. The CDR3 runs to 12 residues. Germline CDR1 reads SGHTA; CDR2 reads FQGTGA. For the CDR3, the DNA is TGTGCCAGCAGTCCGAACACCGGGGAGCTGTTTTTT. Encoded protein: CASSPNTGELFF.

The J gene is TRBJ2-7, the V gene TRBV10-3, with D hard to call. V lost 2 bases, J lost 5 bases, and 7 bases lay in between. The CDR3 length is 12 residues. Germline V gives CDR1 ENHRY, CDR2 SYGVKD. CDR3 region: CAISEHRNEQYF. CDR3 nucleotide sequence: TGTGCCATCAGTGAGCACAGAAACGAGCAGTACTTC.

This clone was seen once. V and J are TRBV14 and TRBJ1-2; 10 nucleotides match TRBD1. CDR3 length: 17 amino acids. Germline V gives CDR1 SGHDN, CDR2 FVKESK. V lost 0 bases, J lost 4 bases, and 8 bases stayed unmatched. CDR3 region: CASSQDTGTGARYGYTF. Written as DNA, the CDR3 is TGTGCCAGCAGCCAAGATACTGGGACAGGGGCCCGCTATGGCTACACCTTC.

The chain joins TRBV11-2 to TRBJ2-1; 10 bases agree with TRBD2. The CDR3 length is 16 residues. CDR1 SGHAT and CDR2 FQNNGV come from the germline V gene. Germline trimming cut 5 bases from V and 8 bases from J; bases unmatched to any gene: 12. The CDR3 region has the DNA TGTGCCAGCAGCCCCTGGCCTAGCGGGAGTGAGGATGAGCAGTTCTTC. Its translation is CASSPWPSGSEDEQFF.

The chain combines TRBV25-1 with TRBJ2-2, with a possible D match to TRBD2 (5 bases). CDR3 size: 14 residues. V was pared by 8 bases and J by 1 base, with 11 bases between. CDR1 and CDR2 (germline): MGHDK, SYGVNS. This chain's CDR3 is CASLEDENTGELFF. The CDR3 DNA reads as TGTGCCAGCTTGGAGGATGAGAACACCGGGGAGCTGTTTTTT.

As DNA, the CDR3 is TGTGCCAGCAGGGGACTAGCGGTTCAAGAGACCCAGTACTTC. This gives the protein CASRGLAVQETQYF. V usage is TRBV27 and J usage is TRBJ2-5; TRBD2 aligns across 11 bases. The CDR3 runs 14 residues. V shed 6 bases, J shed 2 bases, and the junction held 2 bases outside the gene matches. The germline V gene encodes CDR1 MNHEY and CDR2 SMNVEV (reference sequence).

V and J are TRBV9 and TRBJ2-3; TRBD1 agrees at 10 bases. Germline CDR1 SGDLS, CDR2 YYNGEE. CDR3 length equals 16 residues. Trimming took 1 base from V and 4 from J; bases not matched to a gene: 6. The CDR3 DNA reads as TGTGCCAGCAGCGTAAACCGGGACAGGGGATCAGATACGCAGTATTTT. This gives the protein CASSVNRDRGSDTQYF. The full variable domain, in which reference TRBV9 and TRBJ2-3 provide the parts outside the CDR3, is DSGVTQTPKHLITATGQRVTLRCSPRSGDLSVYWYQQSLDQGLQFLIQYYNGEERAKGNILERFSAQQFPDLHSELNLSSLELGDSALYFCASSVNRDRGSDTQYFGPGTRLTVL.

The V call is TRBV27, the J call TRBJ2-5, with D unresolved. CDR3 length: 15 residues. V lost 0 bases and J lost 1, with 9 bases in between. Germline values: CDR1 MNHEY, CDR2 SMNVEV (reference sequence). The CDR3 loop is CASSLSPRSQETQYF. The CDR3 DNA sequence: TGTGCCAGCAGTTTATCCCCTAGGAGCCAAGAGACCCAGTACTTC.

The V call is TRBV7-9, the J call TRBJ1-1; 10 bases align to TRBD1. The V gene's germline CDR1 is SEHNR and CDR2 FQNEAQ (reference sequence). V shed 5 bases, J shed 0 bases, and the junction held 15 bases outside the gene matches. This CDR3 has 19 amino acids. The CDR3 here is CASSPGTGVGGLMNTEAFF. The CDR3 DNA follows: TGTGCCAGCAGCCCCGGGACAGGGGTCGGGGGGTTAATGAACACTGAAGCTTTCTTT.

The rearrangement links TRBV27 to TRBJ2-3, with unresolved D. V was clipped by 8 bases and J by 1 base, with 19 bases between them. This CDR3 is 16 amino acids long. Germline CDR1 and CDR2: MNHEY and SMNVEV (reference sequence). The CDR3 loop reads CASSSLGHQGTDTQYF. Written as DNA, the CDR3 is TGTGCCAGCTCCTCTTTGGGCCACCAAGGCACAGATACGCAGTATTTT.

A word on this clone: Other DNA variants within this sample encode the same CDR3. The rearrangement joins TRBV13 to TRBJ1-1; 8 bases map to TRBD1. CDR1 PRHDT and CDR2 FYEKMQ come from the germline V gene (reference sequence). V lost 5 bases, J lost 5 bases, and 1 base stayed unmatched. The CDR3 runs 12 residues. CDR3 residues: CASSTGGTEAFF. The CDR3 DNA is TGTGCCAGCAGCACAGGGGGGACTGAAGCTTTCTTT.

The rearrangement joins TRBV15 to TRBJ2-5; TRBD2 aligns across 7 bases. J gave up 2 bases and V 1 base, and 13 bases lay outside the gene matches. The CDR3 length is 18 residues. Looked up from germline, CDR1 is LNHNV and CDR2 is YYDKDF (reference sequence). Here the CDR3 reads CATSRASLAGRFQETQYF. CDR3 DNA sequence: TGTGCCACCAGCAGAGCCTCTTTAGCGGGCCGATTTCAAGAGACCCAGTACTTC.

Comments on this clone: This sample also contains other DNA sequences that code for the same CDR3. The chain combines TRBV7-9 with TRBJ2-7, with D possibly called TRBD1 or TRBD2 (5 bases each). V lost 4 bases and J lost 0, with 10 bases in between. Germline V gene sequence: CDR1 SEHNR, CDR2 FQNEAQ (reference sequence). There are 14 residues in the CDR3. The CDR3 region has the DNA TGTGCCAGCAGCTCGGGGACGAGCTCCTACGAGCAGTACTTC. Protein: CASSSGTSSYEQYF.

In its sample, this clone was seen once. The chain couples TRBV13 to TRBJ2-1, with TRBD1 matching 9 bases. This CDR3 is built from 15 residues. Germline V lookup: CDR1 PRHDT, CDR2 FYEKMQ (reference sequence). Germline trimming cut 5 bases from V and 6 bases from J; bases unmatched to any gene: 8. The CDR3 nucleotides are TGTGCCAGCAGCATGTGGGGACAGGGTGGCAATGAGCAGTTCTTC. Translated, it gives CASSMWGQGGNEQFF.

The V call is TRBV7-8, the J call TRBJ2-5; D may match TRBD1 or TRBD2 (5 bases each). Per germline, CDR1 SGHVS and CDR2 FQNEAQ. V was pared by 1 base and J by 2 bases, with 23 bases between. The CDR3 is made up of 19 amino acids. The CDR3 spells CASSLDPGRGPRTQETQYF. The CDR3 region has the DNA TGTGCCAGCAGCTTAGACCCGGGCCGGGGCCCAAGGACTCAAGAGACCCAGTACTTC.

This chain links TRBV15 with TRBJ2-7; the D gene is possibly TRBD1 (6 bases). Trimming left V 3 bases short and J 1 base short, with 13 bases between. Per germline, CDR1 LNHNV and CDR2 YYDKDF (reference sequence). The CDR3 totals 15 residues. The CDR3 DNA reads as TGTGCCACCAGCAGGACCGGGACACATTCCTACGAGCAGTACTTC. As protein: CATSRTGTHSYEQYF.

The chain employs TRBV5-1 and TRBJ1-1; no definite D call. Germline-derived CDR1 and CDR2 are SGHRS and YFSETQ. The length of the CDR3 is 8 residues. Trimming took 7 bases from V and 13 from J, leaving 8 bases between them. The CDR3 nucleotides read TGCGCCAGCGGCGAGGGTTTCTTT. Translating it yields CASGEGFF.

The chain employs TRBV4-1 and TRBJ1-2, with D hard to call. Trimming left V 1 base short and J 7 bases short, with 4 bases between. This CDR3 is 11 amino acids long. Looked up from germline, CDR1 is MGHRA and CDR2 is YSYEKL. The CDR3 loop is CASSQAGGYTF. CDR3 coding DNA: TGCGCCAGCAGCCAAGCTGGTGGCTACACCTTC.

V usage is TRBV27 and J usage is TRBJ2-7; the D gene is possibly TRBD1 (6 bases). This CDR3 is 16 amino acids long. Trimming removed 8 bases from V and 0 bases from J, with 20 bases in between. Germline values: CDR1 MNHEY, CDR2 SMNVEV (reference sequence). CDR3 region: CASGHTGTLFSYEQYF. The CDR3, as DNA: TGTGCCAGCGGACATACCGGGACACTATTCTCCTACGAGCAGTACTTC.

The chain combines TRBV4-1 with TRBJ1-2; D remains ambiguous. Trimming took off 1 base at V and 4 bases at J, with 13 bases between the two ends. CDR1 and CDR2 (germline): MGHRA, YSYEKL. The CDR3 has 15 residues. The CDR3 reads CASSQGRQEGYGYTF. The CDR3 DNA reads as TGCGCCAGCAGCCAAGGACGGCAGGAGGGCTATGGCTACACCTTC.

The CDR3 here is CASSAGQGSYAGYTF. The CDR3, as DNA: TGTGCCAGCAGCGCCGGACAGGGAAGTTACGCTGGCTACACCTTC. The chain has TRBV9 and TRBJ1-2; TRBD1 agrees at 8 bases. Per germline, CDR1 SGDLS and CDR2 YYNGEE. This CDR3 has 15 residues. J was trimmed by 7 bases and V by 3 bases; bases with no gene match: 11.